The clone carrying this T cell receptor beta chain was picked up one time. Between the trimmed V and J ends, which lost 5 bases and 0 bases, there was a span of 17 bases. This CDR3 has 17 residues. The germline V gene has CDR1 MNHNY and CDR2 SVGAGI (reference sequence). This specimen comes from a study of control samples from healthy donors and cancer patients. The table came from immunoSEQ multiplex PCR; TCRdb's copy has only in-frame clones and leaves some out. Here the sample spans roughly 450,000 clones, around 90% being singletons. The chain has TRBV6-6 and TRBJ2-4; TRBD2 might be the D (6 bases). The sequenced sample consisted of PBMCs. The source of this sequence is a middle-aged man with head and neck cancer. The chain's CDR3 is CASSRTGSSLAKNIQYF. The CDR3 region has the DNA TGTGCCAGCAGTCGCACCGGGAGCAGTCTAGCCAAAAACATTCAGTACTTC.